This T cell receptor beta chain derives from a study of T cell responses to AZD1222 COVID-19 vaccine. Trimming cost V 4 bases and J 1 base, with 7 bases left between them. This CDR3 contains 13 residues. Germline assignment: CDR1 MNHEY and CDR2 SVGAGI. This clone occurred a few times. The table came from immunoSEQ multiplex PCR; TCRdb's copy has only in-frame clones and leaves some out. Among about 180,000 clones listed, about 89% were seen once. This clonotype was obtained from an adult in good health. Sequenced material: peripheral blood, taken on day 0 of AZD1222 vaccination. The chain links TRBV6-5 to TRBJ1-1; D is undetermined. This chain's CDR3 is CASSFKRNTEAFF. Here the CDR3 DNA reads TGTGCCAGCAGTTTTAAAAGGAACACTGAAGCTTTCTTT.